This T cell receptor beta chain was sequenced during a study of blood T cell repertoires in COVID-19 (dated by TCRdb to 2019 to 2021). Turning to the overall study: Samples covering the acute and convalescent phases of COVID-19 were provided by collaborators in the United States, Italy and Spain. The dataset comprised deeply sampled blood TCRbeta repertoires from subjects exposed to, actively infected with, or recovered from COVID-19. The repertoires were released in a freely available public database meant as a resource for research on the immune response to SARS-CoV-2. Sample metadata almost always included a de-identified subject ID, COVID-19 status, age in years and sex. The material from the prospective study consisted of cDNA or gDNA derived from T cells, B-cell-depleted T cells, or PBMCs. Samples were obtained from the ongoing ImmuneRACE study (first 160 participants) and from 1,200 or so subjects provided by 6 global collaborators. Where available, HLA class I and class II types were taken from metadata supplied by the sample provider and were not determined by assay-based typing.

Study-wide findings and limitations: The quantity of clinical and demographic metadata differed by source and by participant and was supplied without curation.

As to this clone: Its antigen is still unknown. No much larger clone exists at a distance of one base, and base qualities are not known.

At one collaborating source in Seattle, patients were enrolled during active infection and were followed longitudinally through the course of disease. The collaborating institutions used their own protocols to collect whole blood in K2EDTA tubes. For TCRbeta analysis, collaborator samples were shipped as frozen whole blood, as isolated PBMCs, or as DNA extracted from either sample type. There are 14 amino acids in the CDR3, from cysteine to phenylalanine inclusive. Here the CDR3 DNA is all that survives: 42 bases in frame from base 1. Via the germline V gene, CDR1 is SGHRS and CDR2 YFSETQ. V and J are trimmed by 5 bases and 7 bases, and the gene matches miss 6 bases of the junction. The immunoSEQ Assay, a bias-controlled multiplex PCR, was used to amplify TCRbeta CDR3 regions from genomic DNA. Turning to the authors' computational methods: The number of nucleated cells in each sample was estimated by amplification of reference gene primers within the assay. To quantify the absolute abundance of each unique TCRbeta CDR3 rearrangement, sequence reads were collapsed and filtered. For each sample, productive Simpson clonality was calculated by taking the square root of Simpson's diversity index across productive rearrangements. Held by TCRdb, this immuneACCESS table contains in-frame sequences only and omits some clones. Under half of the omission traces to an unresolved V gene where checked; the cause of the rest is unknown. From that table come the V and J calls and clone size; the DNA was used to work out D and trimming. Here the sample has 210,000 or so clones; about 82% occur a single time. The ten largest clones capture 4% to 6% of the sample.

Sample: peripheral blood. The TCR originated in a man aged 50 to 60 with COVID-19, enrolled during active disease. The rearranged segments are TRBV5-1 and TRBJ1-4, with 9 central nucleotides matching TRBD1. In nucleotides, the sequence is TGCGCCAGCAGGATGACAGGGGGTTTTGAAAAACTGTTTTTT. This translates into CASRMTGGFEKLFF.